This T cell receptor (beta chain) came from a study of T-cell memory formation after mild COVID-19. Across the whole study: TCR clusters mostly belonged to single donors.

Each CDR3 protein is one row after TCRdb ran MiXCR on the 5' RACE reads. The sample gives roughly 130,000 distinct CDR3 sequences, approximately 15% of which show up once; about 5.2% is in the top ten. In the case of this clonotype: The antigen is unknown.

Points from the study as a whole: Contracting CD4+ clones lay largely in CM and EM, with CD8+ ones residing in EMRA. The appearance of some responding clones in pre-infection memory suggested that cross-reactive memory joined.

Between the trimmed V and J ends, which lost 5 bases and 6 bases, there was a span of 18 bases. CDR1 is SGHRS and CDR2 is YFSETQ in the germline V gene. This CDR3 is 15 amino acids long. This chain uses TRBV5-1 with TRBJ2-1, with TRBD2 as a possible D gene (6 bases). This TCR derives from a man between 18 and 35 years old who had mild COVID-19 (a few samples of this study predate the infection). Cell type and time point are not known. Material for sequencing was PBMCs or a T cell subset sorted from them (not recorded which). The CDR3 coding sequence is TGCGCCAGCAGGGAGGGAGTAACACAAATCAATGAGCAGTTCTTC. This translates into CASREGVTQINEQFF.